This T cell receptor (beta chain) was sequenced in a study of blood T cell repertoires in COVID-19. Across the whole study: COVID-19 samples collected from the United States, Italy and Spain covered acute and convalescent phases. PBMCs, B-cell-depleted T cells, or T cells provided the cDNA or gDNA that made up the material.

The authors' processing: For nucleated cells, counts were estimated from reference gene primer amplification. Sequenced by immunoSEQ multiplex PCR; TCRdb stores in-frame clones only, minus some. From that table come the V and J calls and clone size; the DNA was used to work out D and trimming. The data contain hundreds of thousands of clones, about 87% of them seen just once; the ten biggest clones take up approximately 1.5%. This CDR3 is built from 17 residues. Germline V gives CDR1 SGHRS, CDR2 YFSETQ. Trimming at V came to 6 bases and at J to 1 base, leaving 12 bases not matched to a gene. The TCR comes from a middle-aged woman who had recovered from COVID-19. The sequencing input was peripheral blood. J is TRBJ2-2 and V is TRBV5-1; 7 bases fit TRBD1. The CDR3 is CASMGTTGTVNTGELFF. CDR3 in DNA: TGCGCCAGCATGGGGACCACCGGGACAGTGAACACCGGGGAGCTGTTTTTT. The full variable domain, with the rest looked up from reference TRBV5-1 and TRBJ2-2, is KAGVTQTPRYLIKTRGQQVTLSCSPISGHRSVSWYQQTPGQGLQFLFEYFSETQRNKGNFPGRFSGRQFSNSRSEMNVSTLELGDSALYLCASMGTTGTVNTGELFFGEGSRLTVL.